This TCR beta chain was observed in a study of T cell responses to AZD1222 COVID-19 vaccine. The protocol was immunoSEQ multiplex PCR, while the TCRdb copy is restricted to in-frame clones and leaves out a portion. The profile shows about 49,000 clones, around four fifths of them singletons. The CDR3 sequence is 13 residues long. CDR1 is SGHRS, CDR2 YFSETQ, per germline. The germline V and J ends were trimmed by 4 bases and 5 bases, with 13 bases remaining between them. As concerns this clone: What it binds is unknown.

General study findings and limits: Variant regions that are unmutated are reportedly the target of nearly half of spike-specific TCRs.

The material sequenced was peripheral blood, taken on day 0 of MenACWY control vaccination. The TCR sequence derives from an adult in good health. The gene calls are TRBV5-1 and TRBJ2-7, with D maybe TRBD2 (6 bases). Here the CDR3 reads CASSPPGGDEQYF. In DNA, the CDR3 is TGCGCCAGCAGCCCCCCGGGCGGGGACGAGCAGTACTTC.